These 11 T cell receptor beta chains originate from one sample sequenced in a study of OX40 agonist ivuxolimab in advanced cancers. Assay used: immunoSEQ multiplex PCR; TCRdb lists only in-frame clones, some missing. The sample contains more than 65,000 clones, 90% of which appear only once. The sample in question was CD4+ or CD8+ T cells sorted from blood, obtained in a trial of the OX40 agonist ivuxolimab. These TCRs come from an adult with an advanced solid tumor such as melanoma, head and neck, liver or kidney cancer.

CDR3 residues: CASSSRPLGANVLTF. As DNA, the CDR3 is TGTGCCAGCAGTTCTCGCCCACTTGGGGCCAACGTCCTGACTTTC. The chain uses TRBV28 and TRBJ2-6, with D uncertain. The CDR3 totals 15 residues. Germline values: CDR1 MDHEN, CDR2 SYDVKM. V was pared by 4 bases and J by 3 bases, with 10 bases between. Variable domain in full (rest from reference TRBV28 and TRBJ2-6): DVKVTQSSRYLVKRTGEKVFLECVQDMDHENMFWYRQDPGLGLRLIYFSYDVKMKEKGDIPEGYSVSREKKERFSLILESASTNQTSMYLCASSSRPLGANVLTFGAGSRLTVL.

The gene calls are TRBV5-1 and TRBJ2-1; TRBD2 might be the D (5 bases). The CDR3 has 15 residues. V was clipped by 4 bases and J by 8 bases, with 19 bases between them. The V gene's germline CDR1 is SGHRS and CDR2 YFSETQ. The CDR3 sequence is CASSHPPGERYEQFF. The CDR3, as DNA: TGCGCCAGCAGCCACCCCCCTGGCGAGCGGTATGAGCAGTTCTTC.

The CDR3 loop is CASSLVGLAGGTSGELFF. The CDR3, as DNA: TGTGCCAGCAGCTTAGTCGGTCTAGCGGGAGGTACCTCCGGGGAGCTGTTTTTT. This chain joins TRBV7-2 and TRBJ2-2; 11 bases line up with TRBD2. The V segment lost 1 base and the J segment 6 bases; nucleotides outside the gene matches: 10. Looked up from germline, CDR1 is SGHTA and CDR2 is FQGNSA. The CDR3 totals 18 residues.

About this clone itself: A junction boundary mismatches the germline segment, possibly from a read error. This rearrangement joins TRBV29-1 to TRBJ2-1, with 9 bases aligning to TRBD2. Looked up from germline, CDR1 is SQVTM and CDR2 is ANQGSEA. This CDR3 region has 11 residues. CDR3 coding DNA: TGCAGCGTTGAAAGGCTAGCGGGGAGTCTCTTC. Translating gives CSVERLAGSLF.

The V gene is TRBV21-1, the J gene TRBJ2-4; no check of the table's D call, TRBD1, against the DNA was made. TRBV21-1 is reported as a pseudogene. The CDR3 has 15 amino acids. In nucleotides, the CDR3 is TGTGCCAGCAGCAAATACCCAGGGTCCAAAAACATTCAGTACTTC. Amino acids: CASSKYPGSKNIQYF.

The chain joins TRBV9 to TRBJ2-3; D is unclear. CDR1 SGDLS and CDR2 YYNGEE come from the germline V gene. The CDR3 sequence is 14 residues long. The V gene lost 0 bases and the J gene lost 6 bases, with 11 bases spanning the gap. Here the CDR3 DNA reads TGTGCCAGCAGCGTAGTCTCAGACGGGGATACGCAGTATTTT. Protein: CASSVVSDGDTQYF.

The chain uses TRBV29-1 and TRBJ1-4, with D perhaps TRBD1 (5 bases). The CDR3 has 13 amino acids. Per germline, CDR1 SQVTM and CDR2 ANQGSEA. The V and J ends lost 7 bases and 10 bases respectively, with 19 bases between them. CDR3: CSAIGHTNGKLFF. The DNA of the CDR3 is TGCAGCGCCATAGGACACACGAACGGAAAACTGTTTTTT.

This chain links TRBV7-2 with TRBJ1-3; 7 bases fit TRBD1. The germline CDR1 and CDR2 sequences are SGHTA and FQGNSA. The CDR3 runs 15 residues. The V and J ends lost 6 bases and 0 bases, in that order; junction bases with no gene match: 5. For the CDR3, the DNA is TGTGCCAGCAGACACGACAGGGCCTCTGGAAACACCATATATTTT. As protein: CASRHDRASGNTIYF.

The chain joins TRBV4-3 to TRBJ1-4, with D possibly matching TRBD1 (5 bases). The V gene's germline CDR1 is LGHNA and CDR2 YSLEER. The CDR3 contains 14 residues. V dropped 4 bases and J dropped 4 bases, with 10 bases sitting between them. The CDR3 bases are TGCGCCAGCAGCCGGACGGGACTTAATGAAAAACTGTTTTTT. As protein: CASSRTGLNEKLFF.

CDR3 coding DNA: TGTGCCAGCAGTACATACAGGAGCACAGATACGCAGTATTTT. It specifies CASSTYRSTDTQYF. The rearrangement joins TRBV25-1 to TRBJ2-3; tentatively, D is TRBD1 (5 bases). From germline, CDR1 is MGHDK and CDR2 SYGVNS. Trimming pared 5 bases from V and 0 bases from J, leaving 9 bases between. This CDR3 comprises 14 residues.

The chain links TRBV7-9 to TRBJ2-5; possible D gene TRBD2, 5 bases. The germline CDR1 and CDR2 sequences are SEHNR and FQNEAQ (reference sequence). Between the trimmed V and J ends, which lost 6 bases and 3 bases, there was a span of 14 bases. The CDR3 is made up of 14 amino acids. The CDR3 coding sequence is TGTGCCAGCAGTCCCGCGGGTGGGGAAGAGACCCAGTACTTC. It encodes CASSPAGGEETQYF.